This T cell receptor beta chain was recorded in a study of radiotherapy plus CTLA-4 blockade in lung cancer. Study at large: Overall, around 20% of patients showed an objective response, while approximately 30% attained disease control.

General study findings and limits: It was early blood T cell clone dynamics, with interferon-beta, that reportedly best predicted response.

Concerning this clone itself: Its antigen remains unidentified. At one boundary the junction diverges from the germline segment, which might be a read error.

The CDR3 contains 16 residues. Germline V gene lookup returns CDR1 MNHNS and CDR2 SASEGT. Profiling relied on immunoSEQ multiplex PCR, and the TCRdb table lists in-frame clones only, not all of them. The table records under 35,000 clones, around 70% of them present only once. This specimen was peripheral blood, taken from a patient treated with radiotherapy plus ipilimumab. This TCR came from a human donor with non-small cell lung cancer whose response to radiotherapy plus ipilimumab could not be evaluated. The chain uses TRBV6-1 and TRBJ1-2; 8 bases map to TRBD1. The CDR3 nucleotides are TGTGCCATCAGTGCGTTGACAGGGGCAATCCGGGATGGCTACACCTTC. Translating it yields CAISALTGAIRDGYTF.